The 9 T cell receptor beta chains reported below all come from one sample, sequenced in a study of tumor-infiltrating lymphocytes in primary liver carcinoma. Production of TCR beta cDNA used around 0.45 ug total RNA together with a constant-region primer. ARM-PCR, slightly modified, supplied the TCR beta libraries through three nested multiplex PCR rounds. For around 11 cycles apiece, the opening two PCR rounds ran with TRBV1-TRBV30 forward primers and a C-beta reverse primer. MiXCR, applied by TCRdb to the multiplex PCR reads, yields one record per CDR3 protein. This sample has 60,000 to 90,000 distinct CDR3 sequences; about 70% occur once, and the top ten carry around a quarter. Starting material for RNA and DNA co-extraction consisted of about 19-32 mg of unsorted bulk tissue. Sequenced input: liver tumor tissue from sampling region 4. Noted subset: tumor region T4, right-lateral pole. All receptors derive from a middle-aged man with primary liver carcinoma and hepatitis B virus infection.

Of note for this clonotype: The junction and the germline gene differ at one end; a read error may be behind it. The gene calls are TRBV11-2 and TRBJ2-2, with 10 positions matching TRBD2. The CDR3 covers 15 residues. Per germline, CDR1 SGHAT and CDR2 FQNNGV. CDR3 residues: CSSSPSGRGIGELFF. The CDR3 bases are TGCTCCAGCAGCCCAAGCGGGAGGGGTATCGGGGAGCTGTTTTTT.

On this clonotype: It is likely a read error, because the conserved phenylalanine at the end of the CDR3 is missing. The chain uses TRBV7-8 and TRBJ2-5, with D possibly being TRBD1 (6 bases). The CDR3 has 15 residues. Germline loops: CDR1 SGHVS, CDR2 FQNEAQ. CDR3 coding DNA: TGTGGCAGCAGCTTCCCTAGAGGGGGCCAAGAGACCCAGTACCTC. It is translated as CGSSFPRGGQETQYL.

The chain joins TRBV6-5 to TRBJ2-1, with a tentative D call TRBD1 (6 bases). CDR1 is MNHEY, CDR2 SVGAGI, per germline. Trimming took 6 bases from V and 5 from J, leaving 14 bases between them. The CDR3 loop spans 14 amino acids. The DNA for the CDR3 is TGTGCCAGCAGGACATACAGGGTCGACAATGAGCAGTTCTTC. This encodes CASRTYRVDNEQFF.

A note on this clonotype: The junction shows a germline mismatch at one end, possibly a read error. The chain is built from TRBV11-2 and TRBJ2-4, with D perhaps being TRBD1 or TRBD2 (5 bases each). This CDR3 spans 16 amino acids. Germline CDR1 reads SGHAT; CDR2 reads FQNNGV. The CDR3 sequence: CVSSLDSGPAENIQYF. CDR3 nucleotides: TGTGTCAGCAGCTTAGATTCGGGGCCAGCCGAAAACATTCAGTACTTC.

This clonotype has ten or more counts. CDR3 residues: CSVSTGEAFF. The CDR3 DNA follows: TGCAGCGTTTCAACAGGGGAAGCTTTCTTT. The gene calls are TRBV29-1 and TRBJ1-1; weak D call: TRBD1 (6 bases). Looked up from germline, CDR1 is SQVTM and CDR2 is ANQGSEA. The CDR3 extends over 10 amino acids. V lost 5 bases and J lost 8, with 9 bases in between.

The J gene is TRBJ2-7, the V gene TRBV4-2; D is undetermined. Deletions cut 1 base from V and 9 bases from J, with 25 bases between. This CDR3 contains 17 residues. CDR1 and CDR2 from the germline V gene are LGHNA and YNFKEQ. The DNA of the CDR3 is TGTGCCAGCAGCCAAGCAGGTTCCGCCCGGTGGTCTGGCAGGCAGTACTTC. Protein product: CASSQAGSARWSGRQYF.

This clonotype showed up just once. Sequence at one end of the junction differs from germline and may be a read error. The V and J genes are TRBV29-1 and TRBJ2-7; D not certain. CDR3 length equals 15 residues. The germline V gene encodes CDR1 SQVTM and CDR2 ANQGSEA. The CDR3 DNA sequence: TGCAGCGCTAAAGACATGCTCCAAGGCACCTACGAACAGTACTTC. It specifies CSAKDMLQGTYEQYF.

About this clonotype itself: The junction shows a germline mismatch at one end, possibly a read error. This chain uses TRBV5-6 with TRBJ2-7, with D tentatively TRBD1 (5 bases). This CDR3 has 14 residues. The germline CDR1 and CDR2 sequences are SGHDT and YYEEEE. This CDR3 reads CARSLGHIGNEQYF. The CDR3 nucleotides are TGTGCCCGCAGCTTGGGGCACATAGGGAACGAGCAGTACTTC.

This clonotype has a count of ten or more. The rearrangement uses TRBV4-1 and TRBJ1-1; D not resolved. V was trimmed by 4 bases and J by 0 bases, leaving 6 bases between them. Germline assignment: CDR1 MGHRA and CDR2 YSYEKL. The length of the CDR3 is 13 residues. CDR3 amino acids: CASSPNMNTEAFF. As DNA, the CDR3 is TGCGCCAGCAGCCCAAACATGAACACTGAAGCTTTCTTT.